Presented here are 30 T cell receptor beta chains from one specimen sequenced in a study of T cell responses to AZD1222 COVID-19 vaccine. The protocol was immunoSEQ multiplex PCR, while the TCRdb copy is restricted to in-frame clones and leaves out a portion. The profile shows nearly 110,000 clones, 75% to 90% of them singletons. This material consisted of peripheral blood, taken on day 0 of AZD1222 vaccination. These receptors all come from an adult in good health.

The count of this clone is one. This chain uses TRBV30 with TRBJ2-3; 8 positions agree with TRBD2. Trimming took 0 bases from V and 14 from J; bases not matched to a gene: 10. Germline lookup yields CDR1 GTSNPN and CDR2 SVGIG (reference sequence). CDR3 length equals 13 residues. The CDR3 coding sequence is TGTGCCTGGAGTGTACTCGGTAGCGGGGTGTTGTATTTT. This codes for CAWSVLGSGVLYF.

The V and J genes are TRBV7-9 and TRBJ2-2, with a possible D match to TRBD2 (5 bases). Deletions cut 4 bases from V and 1 base from J, with 7 bases between. Per the germline V gene, CDR1 is SEHNR and CDR2 is FQNEAQ (reference sequence). This CDR3 has 14 amino acids. The CDR3 DNA is TGTGCCAGCAGCTCCGGGAAGAACACCGGGGAGCTGTTTTTT. As protein: CASSSGKNTGELFF. The whole variable domain, filled in from reference TRBV7-9 and TRBJ2-2, reads DTGVSQNPRHKITKRGQNVTFRCDPISEHNRLYWYRQTLGQGPEFLTYFQNEAQLEKSRLLSDRFSAERPKGSFSTLEIQRTEQGDSAMYLCASSSGKNTGELFFGEGSRLTVL.

J is TRBJ1-1 and V is TRBV11-3; a possible D gene is TRBD1 (5 bases). V shed 0 bases and J shed 1 base, with 6 bases lying between them. The CDR3 length is 14 residues. The germline V gene encodes CDR1 SGHNT and CDR2 YENEEA. The CDR3 nucleotides read TGTGCCAGCAGCTTAGACGGACAGAACACTGAAGCTTTCTTT. It is translated as CASSLDGQNTEAFF.

The chain carries TRBV27 and TRBJ1-1; D may be TRBD1 (5 bases). Trimming removed 0 bases from V and 5 bases from J, with 13 bases in between. Germline values: CDR1 MNHEY, CDR2 SMNVEV (reference sequence). The CDR3 runs to 15 residues. Written as DNA, the CDR3 is TGTGCCAGCAGTTTATCTGAGGGGTCACCAACTGAAGCTTTCTTT. Translated, it gives CASSLSEGSPTEAFF.

J is TRBJ1-1 and V is TRBV21-1; the table calls TRBD1, which could not be checked here. TRBV21-1 counts as a pseudogene. This CDR3 is built from 12 residues. The CDR3 coding sequence is TGTGCCAGCACACAGGGGAACACTGAAGCTTTCTTT. It encodes CASTQGNTEAFF.

V is TRBV18 and J is TRBJ2-7; 8 bases line up with TRBD2. CDR1 is KGHSH, CDR2 LQKENI, per germline. The CDR3 has 17 residues. V gave up 1 base and J gave up 3 bases; unmatched junction bases: 11. The CDR3 is CASSPLTGGEWYYEQYF. CDR3 in DNA: TGTGCCAGCTCACCACTGACCGGGGGGGAGTGGTACTACGAGCAGTACTTC.

The chain is built from TRBV5-4 and TRBJ1-2, with TRBD1 matching 9 bases. CDR1 and CDR2 from the germline V gene are SGHNT and YYREEE (reference sequence). J lost 0 bases, V lost 3 bases, and 9 bases had no gene match. This CDR3 spans 17 amino acids. In DNA form, the CDR3 reads TGTGCCAGCAGCTCCCGGGACAGGGCCCCTACTAACTATGGCTACACCTTC. This encodes CASSSRDRAPTNYGYTF.

The chain recombines TRBV27 with TRBJ2-1; 7 positions match TRBD2. CDR1 and CDR2 from the germline V gene are MNHEY and SMNVEV (reference sequence). V dropped 5 bases and J dropped 2; count of bases not matched to a gene: 18. The CDR3 is 19 residues long. DNA for the CDR3: TGTGCCAGCAGTCCCGTACCATTTTCCGGGACTACCACCTACAATGAGCAGTTCTTC. Its protein is CASSPVPFSGTTTYNEQFF.

The V and J genes are TRBV12-5 and TRBJ1-2; 8 bases are a match to TRBD1. The trim removed 6 bases at V and 4 bases at J, leaving 10 bases unmatched. The CDR3 covers 15 residues. Germline assignment: CDR1 LGHNT and CDR2 FRNRAP. The CDR3 nucleotides are TGTGCTAGTGGATTAGGACAGGGAACATCCTATGGCTACACCTTC. Amino acid sequence: CASGLGQGTSYGYTF.

The table lists this clone with a count of one. The CDR3 loop reads CASTLEGVFEAFF. CDR3 DNA sequence: TGTGCCAGCACCTTAGAGGGGGTCTTCGAGGCTTTCTTT. The rearrangement links TRBV3-1 (or the pseudogene TRBV3-2) to TRBJ1-1, with D tentatively TRBD1 (6 bases). The CDR3 covers 13 residues. The germline V and J ends were trimmed by 7 bases and 11 bases, with 20 bases remaining between them. Per the germline V gene, CDR1 is LGHDT and CDR2 is YNNKEL (reference sequence).

The chain employs TRBV10-3 and TRBJ1-1; D is uncertain. CDR3 length: 15 residues. V was clipped by 0 bases and J by 5 bases, with 13 bases between them. The germline CDR1 and CDR2 sequences are ENHRY and SYGVKD. This CDR3 reads CAISESRHGRTEAFF. In nucleotides, the CDR3 is TGTGCCATCAGTGAGTCGCGCCACGGGCGGACTGAAGCTTTCTTT.

The chain uses TRBV28 and TRBJ1-5; D call uncertain. This CDR3 has 16 amino acids. The germline V gene has CDR1 MDHEN and CDR2 SYDVKM. V was trimmed by 5 bases and J by 0 bases, leaving 14 bases between them. CDR3 amino acids: CASSLLGSYSNQPQHF. The CDR3 DNA reads as TGTGCCAGCAGTCTATTGGGGTCTTATAGCAATCAGCCCCAGCATTTT.

The chain joins TRBV15 to TRBJ1-5, with D tentatively TRBD1 (6 bases). From germline, CDR1 is LNHNV and CDR2 YYDKDF (reference sequence). This CDR3 comprises 14 residues. Trimming removed 1 base from V and 7 bases from J, with 11 bases in between. CDR3 coding DNA: TGTGCCACCAGCAGAGGGGGGGCTGTGCAGCCCCAGCATTTT. It codes for CATSRGGAVQPQHF.

V and J are TRBV6-2 or TRBV6-3 and TRBJ1-2, with 11 bases that match TRBD1. This CDR3 has 15 residues. V shed 6 bases, J shed 8 bases, and the junction held 11 bases outside the gene matches. Germline CDR1 is MNHEY and CDR2 is SVGEGT. DNA of the CDR3: TGTGCCAGCAGCCGTCCGGGACAGGGGGATAACGGCTACACCTTC. This encodes CASSRPGQGDNGYTF.

The rearrangement joins TRBV11-3 to TRBJ2-7, with TRBD2 matching over 14 bases. The junction had 4 bases not matched to a gene; V was cut back by 5 bases and J by 7 bases. This CDR3 is 14 amino acids long. Germline loops: CDR1 SGHNT, CDR2 YENEEA. The CDR3 loop is CASSPGLAGGEQYF. In nucleotides, the CDR3 is TGTGCCAGCAGCCCCGGACTAGCGGGGGGAGAGCAGTACTTC.

The chain joins TRBV19 to TRBJ1-4, with unresolved D. Germline assignment: CDR1 LNHDA and CDR2 SQIVND (reference sequence). V was pared by 7 bases and J by 5 bases, with 14 bases between. The CDR3 covers 14 residues. CDR3 DNA sequence: TGTGCCAGTACAAGCTGGGAGCTGAATGAAAAACTGTTTTTT. This translates into CASTSWELNEKLFF.

The chain couples TRBV6-5 to TRBJ2-1; D remains unclear. Trimming cost V 10 bases and J 4 bases, with 14 bases left between them. CDR3 length equals 13 residues. Germline CDR1 and CDR2: MNHEY and SVGAGI. The CDR3 sequence is CAIKGGGYNEQFF. The CDR3 DNA follows: TGTGCCATAAAAGGCGGCGGATACAATGAGCAGTTCTTC.

The chain couples TRBV18 to TRBJ1-4; D gene unclear. The CDR3 runs to 16 residues. CDR1 is KGHSH and CDR2 is LQKENI in the germline V gene. Trimming removed 2 bases from V and 4 bases from J, with 14 bases in between. The CDR3 protein is CASSPVAGDLNEKLFF. DNA of the CDR3: TGTGCCAGCTCACCAGTAGCAGGTGATCTTAATGAAAAACTGTTTTTT.

The chain combines TRBV19 with TRBJ2-2; D is uncertain. V lost 3 bases and J 6 bases, leaving 8 bases between the germline ends. Germline CDR1 and CDR2: LNHDA and SQIVND (reference sequence). The CDR3 totals 13 residues. The CDR3 DNA reads as TGTGCCAGTAGTATTATTGGGTCCGGGGAGCTGTTTTTT. This sequence encodes CASSIIGSGELFF.

The chain couples TRBV5-1 to TRBJ2-7; D call uncertain. Trimming took 4 bases from V and 0 from J, leaving 14 bases between them. The CDR3 spans 15 residues. The germline V gene has CDR1 SGHRS and CDR2 YFSETQ. The chain's CDR3 is CASSPDPLSSYEQYF. CDR3 nucleotide sequence: TGCGCCAGCAGCCCCGACCCGCTGAGCTCCTACGAGCAGTACTTC.

V and J are TRBV7-2 and TRBJ2-1; 7 nucleotides align to TRBD1. The CDR3 spans 15 residues. CDR1 SGHTA and CDR2 FQGNSA come from the germline V gene. The trim removed 3 bases at V and 4 bases at J, leaving 6 bases unmatched. CDR3 bases: TGTGCCAGCAGCTTGTTCGGGACAGAATACAATGAGCAGTTCTTC. Translated, it gives CASSLFGTEYNEQFF.

This chain links TRBV28 with TRBJ1-1; D unclear. Germline V gene lookup returns CDR1 MDHEN and CDR2 SYDVKM. The CDR3 contains 14 residues. V was cut by 3 bases and J by 3 bases, with 11 bases left in between. The CDR3 here is CASSLGKGHTEAFF. In DNA form, the CDR3 reads TGTGCCAGCAGTTTGGGTAAGGGCCACACTGAAGCTTTCTTT.

The rearrangement links TRBV5-1 to TRBJ1-1, with 7 bases identical to TRBD1. This CDR3 has 15 amino acids. The germline V gene encodes CDR1 SGHRS and CDR2 YFSETQ. The V gene end was trimmed by 4 bases and the J gene end by 0 bases; junction bases not matched to a gene: 6. This chain's CDR3 is CASSPTGQMNTEAFF. The CDR3 bases are TGCGCCAGCAGCCCGACGGGACAGATGAACACTGAAGCTTTCTTT.

This sequence joins TRBV7-9 and TRBJ2-7, with D unresolved. The ends were cut back, 1 base at V and 6 bases at J, with 7 bases in the middle. The CDR3 contains 12 residues. The germline V gene encodes CDR1 SEHNR and CDR2 FQNEAQ (reference sequence). The DNA of the CDR3 is TGTGCCAGCAGCTTAGGTGGCTCCGAGCAGTACTTC. It translates to CASSLGGSEQYF.

The chain uses TRBV9 and TRBJ1-3, with D maybe TRBD1 (5 bases). The CDR3 length is 14 residues. The V gene's germline CDR1 is SGDLS and CDR2 YYNGEE. V lost 7 bases, J lost 2 bases, and 13 bases lay in between. The CDR3 nucleotides are TGTGCCAGCGACCAGGGTTCGACTGGAAACACCATATATTTT. It encodes CASDQGSTGNTIYF.

The rearrangement joins TRBV28 to TRBJ1-5; weak D call: TRBD1 (5 bases). This CDR3 has 17 residues. Per germline, CDR1 MDHEN and CDR2 SYDVKM. V was pared by 3 bases and J by 5 bases, with 20 bases between. The CDR3 loop is CASSLGDGPPQYQPQHF. CDR3 nucleotides: TGTGCCAGCAGTTTGGGGGACGGACCCCCACAATATCAGCCCCAGCATTTT.

The chain is built from TRBV11-2 and TRBJ2-7; no reliable D call. Per germline, CDR1 SGHAT and CDR2 FQNNGV. This CDR3 is built from 13 residues. The V gene lost 0 bases and the J gene lost 6 bases, with 9 bases spanning the gap. The CDR3 is CASSLEASSEQYF. CDR3 bases: TGTGCCAGCAGCTTAGAGGCTAGTTCCGAGCAGTACTTC.

This chain connects TRBV5-4 to TRBJ1-2; no reliable D call. The germline gives CDR1 SGHNT, CDR2 YYREEE (reference sequence). Trimming shortened V by 4 bases and J by 7 bases, and 14 bases separated the two germline ends. This CDR3 spans 13 amino acids. This CDR3 reads CASSPGMVVGYTF. CDR3 nucleotide sequence: TGTGCCAGCAGCCCGGGGATGGTTGTTGGCTACACCTTC.

The genes are TRBV20-1 and TRBJ1-5; D unresolved. Trimming removed 3 bases at V and 0 bases at J, with 9 bases between. The CDR3 spans 14 residues. The germline V gene has CDR1 DFQATT and CDR2 SNEGSKA (reference sequence). The CDR3 DNA reads as TGCAGTGCTAGTCAAAATCCTAGCAATCAGCCCCAGCATTTT. Translation gives CSASQNPSNQPQHF.

This clone appeared once. V and J are TRBV28 and TRBJ1-3; the D is unclear. This CDR3 contains 13 residues. Looked up from germline, CDR1 is MDHEN and CDR2 is SYDVKM. Trimming cost V 2 bases and J 4 bases, with 6 bases left between them. The CDR3 nucleotides are TGTGCCAGCAGTTTAACGGTCGGAAACACCATATATTTT. Its translation: CASSLTVGNTIYF.